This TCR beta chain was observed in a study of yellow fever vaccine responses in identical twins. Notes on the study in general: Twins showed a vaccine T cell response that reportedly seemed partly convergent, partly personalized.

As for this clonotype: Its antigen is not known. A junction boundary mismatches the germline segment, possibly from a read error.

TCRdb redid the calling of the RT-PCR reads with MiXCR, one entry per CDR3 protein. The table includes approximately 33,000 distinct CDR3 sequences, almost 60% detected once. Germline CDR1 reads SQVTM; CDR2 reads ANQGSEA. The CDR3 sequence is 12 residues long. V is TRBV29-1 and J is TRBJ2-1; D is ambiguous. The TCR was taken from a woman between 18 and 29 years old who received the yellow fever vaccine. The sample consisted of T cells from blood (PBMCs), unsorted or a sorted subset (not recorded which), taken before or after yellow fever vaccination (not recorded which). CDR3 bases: TGCAGCGTTTCGGCAGCTTACAATGAGCTGTTCTTC. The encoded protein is CSVSAAYNELFF.